The rows below give T cell receptor beta chains drawn from one sample of a study of cytomegalovirus exposure and HLA in healthy donors. Only in-frame clones appear in the TCRdb table, and some are missing; sequencing was by immunoSEQ multiplex PCR. The sample records about 140,000 clones, about 80% being singletons. The sequencing sample was made of PBMCs. The source is a man aged 25-40 years in good health and CMV-seropositive. CDR3s include the opening cysteine and the closing phenylalanine or tryptophan. A D gene is named only where the DNA matches it firmly. Not all rows give a size; the values are once, few, many and, for expanded clones, a class.

clone size	V gene	J gene	D gene	CDR3 protein	CDR3 DNA
.	TRBV5-1	TRBJ2-1	TRBD1	CASSPGTAGNEQFF	TGCGCCAGCAGCCCCGGGACAGCAGGCAATGAGCAGTTCTTC
.	TRBV7-9	TRBJ1-1	.	CASSQGQANTEAFF	TGTGCCAGCAGCCAGGGACAAGCGAACACTGAAGCTTTCTTT
once	TRBV5-1	TRBJ2-1	TRBD2	CASSPGLAGQNEQFF	TGCGCCAGCAGTCCGGGACTAGCGGGACAAAATGAGCAGTTCTTC
.	TRBV27	TRBJ2-1	.	CASSLGLEGMNEQFF	TGTGCCAGCAGTTTAGGTTTGGAGGGGATGAATGAGCAGTTCTTC
.	TRBV5-1	TRBJ1-1	.	CASSLGSGEGTEAFF	TGCGCCAGCAGCTTGGGGTCCGGGGAAGGCACTGAAGCTTTCTTT
.	TRBV18	TRBJ2-3	TRBD1	CASSPEGADTQYF	TGTGCCAGCTCACCCGAGGGGGCGGATACGCAGTATTTT
.	TRBV7-9	TRBJ2-1	.	CASRPTRVVGYNEQFF	TGTGCCAGCAGGCCAACGAGAGTTGTTGGCTACAATGAGCAGTTCTTC
.	TRBV6-1	TRBJ2-5	.	CASSPAGRETQYF	TGTGCCAGCTCCCCCGCGGGACGAGAGACCCAGTACTTC
.	TRBV28	TRBJ1-2	TRBD1	CASSVPGQGDGYTF	TGTGCCAGCAGTGTCCCGGGACAGGGGGATGGCTACACCTTC
.	TRBV5-1	TRBJ1-1	.	CASSLSGGGGTEAFF	TGCGCCAGCAGCTTGTCCGGGGGAGGAGGAACTGAAGCTTTCTTT
.	TRBV5-1	TRBJ1-2	.	CASSPINRDNLYGYTF	TGCGCCAGCAGCCCAATAAACAGGGATAATCTCTATGGCTACACCTTC
few	TRBV5-5	TRBJ1-1	.	CASSLVGQNLNEAFF	TGTGCCAGCAGCTTGGTCGGACAGAACCTTAATGAAGCTTTCTTT
.	TRBV7-2	TRBJ1-5	.	CASSFPGQPQHF	TGTGCCAGCAGCTTCCCCGGTCAGCCCCAGCATTTT
.	TRBV6-4	TRBJ2-1	.	CASSPSESNEQFF	TGTGCCAGCAGCCCTAGCGAAAGCAATGAGCAGTTCTTC
.	TRBV13	TRBJ2-3	.	CASSLRVSDTQYF	TGTGCCAGCAGCTTACGGGTATCAGATACGCAGTATTTT
.	TRBV18	TRBJ2-7	.	CASSRTAGGLDEQYF	TGTGCCAGCTCAAGGACCGCCGGAGGATTGGACGAGCAGTACTTC
.	TRBV27	TRBJ2-1	.	CASSFRGRGNEQFF	TGTGCCAGCAGTTTCCGGGGAAGGGGGAATGAGCAGTTCTTC
.	TRBV27	TRBJ2-2	TRBD2	CASSLNGRTNTGELFF	TGTGCCAGCAGTTTAAACGGGAGGACGAACACCGGGGAGCTGTTTTTT
.	TRBV4-1	TRBJ2-7	.	CASSQAGQYEQYF	TGCGCCAGCAGCCAAGCAGGGCAGTACGAGCAGTACTTC
once	TRBV12-5	TRBJ1-4	.	CASAPRGGANEKLFF	TGTGCTAGTGCCCCACGAGGGGGGGCTAATGAAAAACTGTTTTTT
.	TRBV7-8	TRBJ2-7	TRBD1	CASSSTGGSYEQYF	TGTGCCAGCAGCTCCACAGGGGGTTCCTACGAGCAGTACTTC
few	TRBV28	TRBJ1-1	.	CASSLSRNTEAFF	TGTGCCAGCAGTTTAAGCCGGAACACTGAAGCTTTCTTT
.	TRBV6-1	TRBJ1-2	TRBD1	CASSEATGQGGYTF	TGTGCCAGCAGTGAAGCGACAGGGCAAGGTGGCTACACCTTC
.	TRBV4-1	TRBJ1-6	TRBD1	CASSQTGRGRFYSPLHF	TGCGCCAGCAGCCAAACGGGCAGGGGGCGCTTTTATTCACCCCTCCACTTT
few	TRBV5-6	TRBJ1-4	.	CASSRQAAGEKLFF	TGTGCCAGCAGCAGACAGGCGGCAGGGGAAAAACTGTTTTTT
.	TRBV28	TRBJ2-4	TRBD2	CASRGYSGGKRNIQYF	TGTGCCAGCAGGGGGTATAGCGGGGGGAAACGGAACATTCAGTACTTC
few	TRBV5-1	TRBJ2-7	TRBD1	CASSPGTAYEQYF	TGCGCCAGCAGCCCCGGGACAGCCTACGAGCAGTACTTC
.	TRBV27	TRBJ2-7	TRBD2	CASSFYPSGSYEQYF	TGTGCCAGCAGTTTCTACCCTAGCGGCTCCTACGAGCAGTACTTC
.	TRBV30	TRBJ1-5	.	CAWSNPSANQPQHF	TGTGCCTGGAGTAACCCCAGCGCGAATCAGCCCCAGCATTTT
.	TRBV18	TRBJ2-1	.	CASSRRTNGNEQFF	TGTGCCAGCTCACGACGGACAAACGGCAATGAGCAGTTCTTC
.	TRBV21-1	TRBJ1-5	.	CASSKLGRPGNQPQHF	TGTGCCAGCAGCAAACTTGGGAGGCCTGGCAATCAGCCCCAGCATTTT
.	TRBV7-9	TRBJ2-7	.	CSSSLNPGAGYNEQYF	TGTTCCAGCAGTCTAAATCCAGGGGCAGGTTATAACGAGCAGTACTTC
.	TRBV7-9	TRBJ2-7	TRBD1	CASSLTGTGVGEQYF	TGTGCCAGCAGCTTAACCGGGACAGGGGTTGGGGAGCAGTACTTC
.	TRBV11-2	TRBJ2-1	TRBD2	CASSSGLAGASYNEQFF	TGTGCCAGCAGCTCGGGACTAGCGGGAGCCTCCTACAATGAGCAGTTCTTC
.	TRBV19	TRBJ1-6	.	CASSMVQGANSPLHF	TGTGCCAGTAGTATGGTGCAGGGTGCCAATTCACCCCTCCACTTT
.	TRBV6-1	TRBJ2-5	.	CASVPGQGETQYF	TGTGCCAGCGTCCCCGGGCAGGGAGAGACCCAGTACTTC
.	TRBV19	TRBJ1-3	.	CASTETGTGNTIYF	TGTGCCAGTACCGAAACAGGGACTGGAAACACCATATATTTT
.	TRBV10-2	TRBJ1-2	TRBD1	CASSESGGTGGDYGYTF	TGCGCCAGCAGTGAGTCGGGGGGGACAGGGGGAGACTATGGCTACACCTTC
.	TRBV27	TRBJ2-3	.	CASGAQTDTQYF	TGTGCCAGCGGGGCACAGACAGATACGCAGTATTTT
.	TRBV19	TRBJ1-1	.	CASSPSTGLNTEAFF	TGTGCCAGTAGCCCGTCGACAGGATTGAACACTGAAGCTTTCTTT
.	TRBV6-5	TRBJ1-3	.	CASSLTGVSGNTIYF	TGTGCCAGCAGTTTAACAGGCGTCTCTGGAAACACCATATATTTT
few	TRBV27	TRBJ2-7	TRBD2	CASGGGITYEQYF	TGTGCCAGCGGGGGGGGGATAACCTACGAGCAGTACTTC
few	TRBV4-1	TRBJ1-5	.	CASSQGWRGVNQPQHF	TGCGCCAGCAGCCAAGGCTGGAGGGGCGTGAATCAGCCCCAGCATTTT
.	TRBV6-1	TRBJ2-5	.	CASSARRGETQYF	TGTGCCAGCAGTGCCCGGAGGGGTGAGACCCAGTACTTC
.	TRBV6-5	TRBJ2-2	.	CASSFSGARSGELFF	TGTGCCAGCAGTTTCTCAGGGGCGCGGAGCGGGGAGCTGTTTTTT
few	TRBV5-1	TRBJ1-4	.	CASSLDGRGNEKLFF	TGCGCCAGCAGCTTGGATGGAAGGGGTAATGAAAAACTGTTTTTT
.	TRBV6-5	TRBJ1-1	.	CASRSTGRGTEAFF	TGTGCCAGCAGGAGTACAGGGCGTGGCACTGAAGCTTTCTTT
.	TRBV7-9	TRBJ1-4	TRBD1	CASSLATGGGEKLFF	TGTGCCAGCAGCTTAGCGACAGGGGGAGGAGAAAAACTGTTTTTT
.	TRBV9	TRBJ2-3	.	CASSVGVDTQYF	TGTGCCAGCAGCGTAGGAGTAGATACGCAGTATTTT
.	TRBV5-4	TRBJ1-3	.	CASSLAGSAGNTIYF	TGTGCCAGCAGCTTGGCAGGGTCGGCTGGAAACACCATATATTTT
.	TRBV6-5	TRBJ2-1	TRBD1	CASSPRGTAYNEQFF	TGTGCCAGCAGTCCTCGTGGGACAGCATACAATGAGCAGTTCTTC
.	TRBV7-3	TRBJ2-5	.	CASSLNGEVETQYF	TGTGCCAGCAGCTTAAATGGGGAGGTAGAGACCCAGTACTTC
.	TRBV9	TRBJ2-7	TRBD1	CASSVGGQTYEQYF	TGTGCCAGCAGCGTAGGGGGACAGACCTACGAGCAGTACTTC